A selection of T cell receptor beta chains follows, all from one sample in a study of CD8+ T cells in alopecia areata. The data were produced by immunoSEQ multiplex PCR, yet TCRdb's version contains in-frame clones alone and is incomplete. The sample includes approximately 280,000 clones, roughly 64% seen only once; the top ten take approximately 1.7%. The specimen comprised CD4+ T cells sorted from blood, sampled at week 24, from a patient treated with tofacitinib. The receptors were gathered from a human donor with alopecia areata. Both conserved end residues are part of each CDR3. A D gene is named only where the DNA matches it firmly. Some rows mark clone size as missing; the rest say once, few, many or name a class of expanded clone.

d_gene: TRBD1
v_gene: TRBV29-1
abundance: few
j_gene: TRBJ2-6
CDR3aa: CSALTGAPVANVLTF
CDR3nt: TGCAGCGCCTTAACAGGGGCCCCTGTCGCCAACGTCCTGACTTTC

d_gene: -
v_gene: TRBV30
abundance: -
j_gene: TRBJ1-5
CDR3aa: CASQVRNQPQHF
CDR3nt: TGTGCCTCACAGGTCCGCAATCAGCCCCAGCATTTT

d_gene: -
v_gene: TRBV29-1
abundance: -
j_gene: TRBJ2-1
CDR3aa: CSVAGDTQQNSYNEQFF
CDR3nt: TGCAGCGTGGCGGGCGACACTCAACAGAACTCCTACAATGAGCAGTTCTTC

d_gene: -
v_gene: TRBV30
abundance: -
j_gene: TRBJ1-1
CDR3aa: CACAGRSNTEAFF
CDR3nt: TGTGCCTGCGCGGGGCGGTCGAACACTGAAGCTTTCTTT

d_gene: -
v_gene: TRBV28
abundance: -
j_gene: TRBJ2-6
CDR3aa: CASTPQKGSGANVLTF
CDR3nt: TGTGCCAGCACCCCCCAGAAGGGATCTGGGGCCAACGTCCTGACTTTC

d_gene: -
v_gene: TRBV30
abundance: -
j_gene: TRBJ1-6
CDR3aa: CAWSVRGTSSYNSPLHF
CDR3nt: TGTGCCTGGAGTGTGCGGGGGACGAGCTCCTATAATTCACCCCTCCACTTT

d_gene: TRBD1
v_gene: TRBV5-4
abundance: -
j_gene: TRBJ1-5
CDR3aa: CASSLGTGADNQPQHF
CDR3nt: TGTGCCAGCAGCTTGGGGACAGGGGCTGACAATCAGCCCCAGCATTTT

d_gene: -
v_gene: TRBV5-1
abundance: -
j_gene: TRBJ2-5
CDR3aa: CASSRRPEETQYF
CDR3nt: TGCGCCAGCAGTCGACGACCTGAAGAGACCCAGTACTTC

d_gene: TRBD1
v_gene: TRBV5-6
abundance: -
j_gene: TRBJ1-5
CDR3aa: CASSSRQGWPQHF
CDR3nt: TGTGCCAGCAGCTCTCGACAGGGCTGGCCCCAGCATTTT

d_gene: TRBD2
v_gene: TRBV7-8
abundance: -
j_gene: TRBJ2-5
CDR3aa: CASSLAGGQGETQYF
CDR3nt: TGTGCCAGCAGCCTAGCGGGGGGGCAGGGAGAGACCCAGTACTTC

d_gene: -
v_gene: TRBV29-1
abundance: few
j_gene: TRBJ2-7
CDR3aa: CSVGRGDEQYF
CDR3nt: TGCAGCGTGGGGAGAGGAGACGAGCAGTACTTC

d_gene: -
v_gene: TRBV5-1
abundance: few
j_gene: TRBJ1-1
CDR3aa: CASSLNGQLNTEAFF
CDR3nt: TGCGCCAGCAGCTTGAACGGTCAATTGAACACTGAAGCTTTCTTT

d_gene: TRBD2
v_gene: TRBV30
abundance: -
j_gene: TRBJ2-3
CDR3aa: CAWSSGGRDTQYF
CDR3nt: TGTGCCTGGAGCTCGGGGGGGCGGGATACGCAGTATTTT

d_gene: TRBD2
v_gene: TRBV9
abundance: -
j_gene: TRBJ2-3
CDR3aa: CASSVSSSGTTDTQYF
CDR3nt: TGTGCCAGCAGCGTATCGTCTAGCGGAACCACAGATACGCAGTATTTT

d_gene: -
v_gene: TRBV7-9
abundance: -
j_gene: TRBJ2-3
CDR3aa: CASSFRGQGTDTQYF
CDR3nt: TGTGCCAGCAGCTTTCGGGGGCAGGGGACAGATACGCAGTATTTT

d_gene: TRBD1
v_gene: TRBV2
abundance: -
j_gene: TRBJ1-1
CDR3aa: CASFTTGLEAFF
CDR3nt: TGTGCCAGCTTCACGACAGGGCTTGAAGCTTTCTTT

d_gene: TRBD1
v_gene: TRBV29-1
abundance: -
j_gene: TRBJ1-1
CDR3aa: CSVEPRTGVMNTEAFF
CDR3nt: TGCAGCGTTGAACCCAGGACAGGAGTTATGAACACTGAAGCTTTCTTT

d_gene: TRBD1
v_gene: TRBV29-1
abundance: few
j_gene: TRBJ2-2
CDR3aa: CSGNRGYTGELFF
CDR3nt: TGCAGCGGGAACAGGGGATATACCGGGGAGCTGTTTTTT

d_gene: -
v_gene: TRBV5-1
abundance: -
j_gene: TRBJ2-1
CDR3aa: CASSLHLDNEQFF
CDR3nt: TGCGCCAGCAGCTTGCACCTGGACAATGAGCAGTTCTTC

d_gene: TRBD1
v_gene: TRBV27
abundance: -
j_gene: TRBJ1-1
CDR3aa: CASSPYRDRAHTEAFF
CDR3nt: TGTGCCAGCAGCCCTTACCGGGACAGGGCCCACACTGAAGCTTTCTTT

d_gene: TRBD1
v_gene: TRBV4-3
abundance: once
j_gene: TRBJ1-2
CDR3aa: CASSPMTGDYGYTF
CDR3nt: TGCGCCAGCAGCCCCATGACAGGGGACTATGGCTACACCTTC

d_gene: -
v_gene: TRBV7-2
abundance: few
j_gene: TRBJ2-7
CDR3aa: CASSPGTPYEQYF
CDR3nt: TGTGCCAGCAGCCCCGGGACTCCCTACGAGCAGTACTTC

d_gene: -
v_gene: TRBV4-1
abundance: -
j_gene: TRBJ2-7
CDR3aa: CASSQDWGRYEQYF
CDR3nt: TGCGCCAGCAGCCAAGATTGGGGGCGCTACGAGCAGTACTTC

d_gene: -
v_gene: TRBV7-2
abundance: -
j_gene: TRBJ1-5
CDR3aa: CASSSVGRGGISNQPQHF
CDR3nt: TGTGCCAGCAGCTCAGTGGGTCGAGGGGGTATAAGCAATCAGCCCCAGCATTTT

d_gene: TRBD2
v_gene: TRBV5-1
abundance: few
j_gene: TRBJ2-7
CDR3aa: CASSKGVTSGGAHEQYF
CDR3nt: TGCGCCAGCAGCAAGGGAGTAACTAGCGGGGGGGCCCACGAGCAGTACTTC

d_gene: TRBD1
v_gene: TRBV2
abundance: once
j_gene: TRBJ2-7
CDR3aa: CAIDRVLRAYEQYF
CDR3nt: TGTGCCATCGACAGGGTCTTAAGGGCCTACGAGCAGTACTTC

d_gene: -
v_gene: TRBV5-1
abundance: few
j_gene: TRBJ2-2
CDR3aa: CASSLVANTGELFF
CDR3nt: TGCGCCAGCAGCTTGGTGGCGAACACCGGGGAGCTGTTTTTT

d_gene: -
v_gene: TRBV2
abundance: once
j_gene: TRBJ2-3
CDR3aa: CASSAQRSPDTQYF
CDR3nt: TGTGCCAGCAGTGCTCAAAGGAGCCCAGATACGCAGTATTTT

d_gene: -
v_gene: TRBV7-8
abundance: few
j_gene: TRBJ2-1
CDR3aa: CASSFRTGYNEQFF
CDR3nt: TGTGCCAGCAGCTTTCGGACGGGATACAATGAGCAGTTCTTC

d_gene: -
v_gene: TRBV20-1
abundance: once
j_gene: TRBJ2-5
CDR3aa: CSAIGGEAQYF
CDR3nt: TGCAGTGCTATAGGCGGGGAGGCCCAGTACTTC

d_gene: -
v_gene: TRBV25-1
abundance: -
j_gene: TRBJ1-1
CDR3aa: CASRVTMNTEAFF
CDR3nt: TGTGCCAGCCGGGTTACGATGAACACTGAAGCTTTCTTT

d_gene: -
v_gene: TRBV5-6
abundance: -
j_gene: TRBJ1-2
CDR3aa: CASSWLGGPSYGYTF
CDR3nt: TGTGCCAGCAGCTGGCTGGGGGGGCCGAGCTATGGCTACACCTTC

d_gene: -
v_gene: TRBV6-5
abundance: -
j_gene: TRBJ1-6
CDR3aa: CASKQPNSPLHF
CDR3nt: TGTGCCAGCAAGCAGCCTAATTCACCCCTCCACTTT

d_gene: TRBD1
v_gene: TRBV30
abundance: -
j_gene: TRBJ2-5
CDR3aa: CAWTRTGHQETQYF
CDR3nt: TGTGCCTGGACCCGGACAGGGCACCAAGAGACCCAGTACTTC

d_gene: -
v_gene: TRBV2
abundance: once
j_gene: TRBJ2-2
CDR3aa: CASRGFKSKELFF
CDR3nt: TGTGCCAGCCGGGGTTTTAAGTCGAAGGAGCTGTTTTTT

d_gene: -
v_gene: TRBV18
abundance: -
j_gene: TRBJ2-2
CDR3aa: CASSPGRNTGELFF
CDR3nt: TGTGCCAGCTCACCAGGAAGGAACACCGGGGAGCTGTTTTTT

d_gene: -
v_gene: TRBV7-9
abundance: -
j_gene: TRBJ1-6
CDR3aa: CASSLANPAGNSPLHF
CDR3nt: TGTGCCAGCAGCTTAGCCAACCCAGCTGGCAATTCACCCCTCCACTTT

d_gene: TRBD1
v_gene: TRBV29-1
abundance: few
j_gene: TRBJ2-1
CDR3aa: CSTLSTGQGYNEQFF
CDR3nt: TGCAGCACCTTGTCTACGGGACAGGGGTACAATGAGCAGTTCTTC